This T cell receptor (beta chain) was documented in a study of early stage breast cancer tumors. The wider study: About 80% of the 16 invasive tumors were ER+, PR+ and HER2-.

TCRdb keeps only in-frame clones here, not all; method: immunoSEQ multiplex PCR. The sample includes more than 60,000 clones, around 85% of them seen just once. This clone is a singleton in its sample. Specimen: blood. This receptor was obtained from a person between 55 and 69 years old with breast cancer.

CDR3: CASSQVRQALPFNEQFF. CDR3 DNA: TGCGCCAGCAGCCAAGTAAGACAGGCCCTGCCGTTCAATGAGCAGTTCTTC. The chain combines TRBV4-1 with TRBJ2-1; D is possibly TRBD1 (6 bases). Between the trimmed V and J ends, which lost 1 base and 6 bases, there was a span of 19 bases. The CDR3 is 17 residues long. Germline values: CDR1 MGHRA, CDR2 YSYEKL.